The 25 T cell receptor beta chains below were found in one sample sequenced in a study of T cells after yellow fever vaccination. TCRdb fed the 5' RACE reads into MiXCR, producing one record per CDR3 protein. Seen here are about 350,000 distinct CDR3 sequences, roughly 8% observed once, and the top ten hold roughly a sixth. The starting material was PBMCs, obtained around 45 days after the first yellow fever vaccination. Receptor source: a man younger than 35 who received the YFV17D yellow fever vaccine.

This clonotype occurred a few times. This chain links TRBV6-6 with TRBJ1-6; the D is unclear. Deletions cut 2 bases from V and 13 bases from J, with 6 bases between. Germline CDR1 reads MNHNY; CDR2 reads SVGAGI (reference sequence). This CDR3 contains 11 residues. The CDR3 sequence: CASSYPGPLHF. The CDR3 DNA reads TGTGCCAGCAGTTACCCGGGGCCCCTCCACTTT.

CDR3 sequence: CASSRPDSDNEKLFF. Here the CDR3 DNA reads TGTGCCAGCAGCCGCCCCGACAGCGATAATGAAAAACTGTTTTTT. This chain links TRBV9 with TRBJ1-4, with D tentatively TRBD1 (5 bases). Germline values: CDR1 SGDLS, CDR2 YYNGEE. Trimming shortened V by 4 bases and J by 4 bases, and 14 bases separated the two germline ends. This CDR3 is built from 15 residues. Together with reference TRBV9 and TRBJ1-4, the CDR3 gives the full variable domain: DSGVTQTPKHLITATGQRVTLRCSPRSGDLSVYWYQQSLDQGLQFLIQYYNGEERAKGNILERFSAQQFPDLHSELNLSSLELGDSALYFCASSRPDSDNEKLFFGSGTQLSVL.

This clonotype is a singleton in its sample. A much larger clone differs by one base, so this may be a read error. This chain links TRBV5-1 with TRBJ1-4; D is perhaps TRBD1 (6 bases). Germline CDR1 SGHRS, CDR2 YFSETQ. The CDR3 is 16 residues long. CDR3 protein: CASSPDRIATNERLFF. CDR3 sequence (DNA): TGCGCCAGCAGCCCTGACAGGATCGCAACTAATGAAAGACTGTTTTTT.

This clonotype came up many times. The rearrangement links TRBV20-1 to TRBJ2-1; D is uncertain. Germline lookup yields CDR1 DFQATT and CDR2 SNEGSKA (reference sequence). Trimming removed 1 base from V and 6 bases from J, with 7 bases in between. This CDR3 is 12 amino acids long. CDR3 coding DNA: TGCAGTGCTAGAGGGTGGGGCAATGAGCAGTTCTTC. Its translation: CSARGWGNEQFF.

This clonotype occurred a few times. This chain joins TRBV4-1 and TRBJ1-6, with D uncertain. Germline loops: CDR1 MGHRA, CDR2 YSYEKL. Trimming left V 0 bases short and J 11 bases short, with 11 bases between. The length of the CDR3 is 14 residues. The CDR3 DNA reads TGCGCCAGCAGCCAAGATCCAGCCAAGGCACCCCTCCACTTT. As protein: CASSQDPAKAPLHF.

This clonotype has only a few counts. This sequence joins TRBV12-3 or TRBV12-4 and TRBJ1-2; 10 bases map to TRBD1. This CDR3 is built from 14 residues. J gave up 5 bases and V 4 bases, and 4 bases lay outside the gene matches. The CDR3 region is CASSYGTGVYGYTF. The CDR3 DNA follows: TGTGCCAGCAGTTACGGGACAGGGGTTTATGGCTACACCTTC.

The V gene is TRBV4-1, the J gene TRBJ2-3; 7 nucleotides agree with TRBD2. This CDR3 spans 14 amino acids. CDR1 MGHRA and CDR2 YSYEKL come from the germline V gene. After removal of 6 bases from V and 1 base from J, the junction contained 4 bases not matched to a gene. The CDR3 here is CASSGREGTDTQYF. CDR3 nucleotides: TGCGCCAGCAGTGGGAGGGAGGGCACAGATACGCAGTATTTT.

This clonotype has only a few counts. The genes are TRBV12-3 or TRBV12-4 and TRBJ1-1; D is ambiguous. V lost 7 bases and J 1 base, leaving 10 bases between the germline ends. The CDR3 loop spans 13 amino acids. The CDR3 DNA is TGTGCCAGCAATCCAAGCTGGAACACTGAAGCTTTCTTT. This codes for CASNPSWNTEAFF.

V is TRBV5-1 and J is TRBJ2-2, with D perhaps TRBD2 (5 bases). The CDR3 runs 13 residues. The germline V and J ends were trimmed by 7 bases and 7 bases, with 14 bases remaining between them. Germline V gives CDR1 SGHRS, CDR2 YFSETQ. CDR3 protein: CASGPEGSGELFF. The CDR3 DNA reads TGCGCCAGCGGCCCGGAAGGGAGCGGGGAGCTGTTTTTT.

There are a few counts of this clonotype. V gene TRBV5-6 combines with J gene TRBJ2-7; D tentatively reads TRBD1 or TRBD2 (6 bases each). V was trimmed by 0 bases and J by 5 bases, leaving 18 bases between them. The CDR3 covers 16 residues. Per the germline V gene, CDR1 is SGHDT and CDR2 is YYEEEE. The CDR3 nucleotides are TGTGCCAGCAGCTTGGTCGGGGGCGTGGGCCTGGACGAGCAGTACTTC. Translation: CASSLVGGVGLDEQYF. Full variable domain (missing parts from reference TRBV5-6 and TRBJ2-7): DAGVTQSPTHLIKTRGQQVTLRCSPKSGHDTVSWYQQALGQGPQFIFQYYEEEERQRGNFPDRFSGHQFPNYSSELNVNALLLGDSALYLCASSLVGGVGLDEQYFGPGTRLTVT.

In this sample, this clonotype turned up a few times. The chain recombines TRBV5-1 with TRBJ2-1, with a tentative D call TRBD2 (5 bases). The germline CDR1 and CDR2 sequences are SGHRS and YFSETQ. The CDR3 totals 14 residues. V was shortened by 1 base and J by 4 bases, with 9 bases between the two germline ends. CDR3 nucleotide sequence: TGCGCCAGCAGCTTGCCCACTAGTTACAATGAGCAGTTCTTC. It codes for CASSLPTSYNEQFF.

V usage is TRBV11-2 and J usage is TRBJ2-1; D ambiguous. Germline CDR1 and CDR2: SGHAT and FQNNGV. The CDR3 is 15 amino acids. Trimming removed 5 bases from V and 9 bases from J, with 20 bases in between. DNA of the CDR3: TGTGCCAGCAGCCAAGAGGATTGGTCTTATGTTGAGCAGTTCTTC. This sequence encodes CASSQEDWSYVEQFF.

In this sample, this clonotype turned up a few times. This chain uses TRBV6-6 with TRBJ2-2, with unresolved D. This CDR3 is built from 13 residues. Trimming pared 2 bases from V and 2 bases from J, leaving 3 bases between. The germline gives CDR1 MNHNY, CDR2 SVGAGI (reference sequence). In DNA form, the CDR3 reads TGTGCCAGCAGTTACGTTAACACCGGGGAGCTGTTTTTT. This encodes CASSYVNTGELFF.

This clonotype was seen a few times. The chain uses TRBV15 and TRBJ2-2; 10 bases line up with TRBD1. The CDR3 spans 17 residues. The germline V gene has CDR1 LNHNV and CDR2 YYDKDF (reference sequence). The V gene end was trimmed by 3 bases and the J gene end by 6 bases; junction bases not matched to a gene: 10. The CDR3 loop is CATSRLMGQGIAGELFF. The CDR3 coding sequence is TGTGCCACCAGCAGGTTAATGGGACAGGGGATCGCCGGGGAGCTGTTTTTT.

This clonotype was observed a handful of times. The V call is TRBV15, the J call TRBJ1-1; D is perhaps TRBD1 (5 bases). V lost 8 bases and J 1 base, leaving 8 bases between the germline ends. The germline CDR1 and CDR2 sequences are LNHNV and YYDKDF (reference sequence). The CDR3 spans 12 residues. The CDR3 protein is CATGGTNTEAFF. The DNA for the CDR3 is TGTGCCACCGGGGGTACGAACACTGAAGCTTTCTTT.

The V gene is TRBV7-9, the J gene TRBJ1-2, with D unclear. The CDR3 is 12 residues long. Trimming cost V 5 bases and J 8 bases, with 12 bases left between them. Germline CDR1 and CDR2: SEHNR and FQNEAQ (reference sequence). CDR3 sequence: CASSPPRSGYTF. The CDR3 DNA reads as TGTGCCAGCAGCCCACCCAGATCCGGCTACACCTTC.

This clonotype occurred many times. The V and J genes are TRBV7-9 and TRBJ1-1; D gene unclear. V was cut by 9 bases and J by 1 base, with 12 bases left in between. The CDR3 is 13 amino acids. Germline loops: CDR1 SEHNR, CDR2 FQNEAQ (reference sequence). The CDR3 protein is CASESWENTEAFF. The CDR3 bases are TGTGCCAGTGAGAGTTGGGAGAACACTGAAGCTTTCTTT.

The CDR3 DNA follows: TGCGCCAGCAGCTTGGGAAATGACGTAGCCAAAAACATTCAGTACTTC. This encodes CASSLGNDVAKNIQYF. The J gene is TRBJ2-4, the V gene TRBV5-1; D unresolved. The CDR3 runs to 16 residues. Trimming stripped 0 bases from V and 0 bases from J, with 10 bases between. Per germline, CDR1 SGHRS and CDR2 YFSETQ.

V is TRBV4-3 and J is TRBJ1-5; D gene uncertain. This CDR3 has 13 amino acids. CDR1 and CDR2 (germline): LGHNA, YSLEER. Trimming pared 1 base from V and 10 bases from J, leaving 11 bases between. The CDR3 spells CASSQANTAPQHF. For the CDR3, the DNA is TGCGCCAGCAGCCAAGCAAACACGGCACCCCAGCATTTT.

This chain links TRBV20-1 with TRBJ2-1; 11 nucleotides agree with TRBD2. Germline CDR1 reads DFQATT; CDR2 reads SNEGSKA (reference sequence). The CDR3 totals 15 residues. Losses at the gene ends were 7 bases for V and 5 bases for J; bases not matched to a gene: 10. The CDR3 here is CSVMVSGGANNEQFF. CDR3 DNA: TGCAGTGTTATGGTTAGCGGGGGGGCAAACAATGAGCAGTTCTTC.

This clonotype was seen a handful of times. The rearrangement links TRBV7-9 to TRBJ2-7; D uncertain. V dropped 5 bases and J dropped 2 bases, with 22 bases sitting between them. The germline CDR1 and CDR2 sequences are SEHNR and FQNEAQ (reference sequence). This CDR3 has 17 residues. Here the CDR3 reads CASSPTQLESNPYEQYV. The CDR3 DNA reads TGTGCCAGCAGCCCCACGCAGCTCGAATCTAACCCCTACGAGCAGTACGTC.

The chain links TRBV14 to TRBJ1-4; TRBD1 matches 9 bases. This CDR3 region has 16 residues. With 4 bases clipped from V and 7 bases from J, the junction kept 10 bases outside the gene matches. Germline CDR1 reads SGHDN; CDR2 reads FVKESK. The CDR3 spells CASSPIQGAQREKLFF. CDR3 nucleotide sequence: TGTGCCAGCAGCCCTATACAGGGGGCGCAACGTGAAAAACTGTTTTTT.

This clonotype showed up many times. The chain couples TRBV4-2 to TRBJ1-1; D is uncertain. CDR1 and CDR2 from the germline V gene are LGHNA and YNFKEQ. Trimming removed 0 bases from V and 0 bases from J, with 5 bases in between. CDR3 size: 14 residues. The CDR3 DNA reads as TGTGCCAGCAGCCAAGATTTGATGAACACTGAAGCTTTCTTT. Protein product: CASSQDLMNTEAFF.

This chain uses TRBV5-4 with TRBJ2-2; 11 nucleotides agree with TRBD2. Germline-derived CDR1 and CDR2 are SGHNT and YYREEE (reference sequence). With V trimmed by 4 bases and J by 3 bases, 5 bases remained unmatched. CDR3 size: 16 residues. The CDR3 sequence is CASSRLAGPDTGELFF. CDR3 sequence (DNA): TGTGCCAGCAGCCGACTAGCGGGGCCGGACACCGGGGAGCTGTTTTTT.

CDR3 in amino acids: CASSLATATYGYTF. CDR3 nucleotide sequence: TGTGCCAGCAGTTTAGCCACGGCCACATATGGCTACACCTTC. This sequence joins TRBV12-3 or TRBV12-4 and TRBJ1-2; D uncertain. V dropped 0 bases and J dropped 5 bases, with 10 bases sitting between them. This CDR3 is 14 amino acids long.